One and the same sample provided the 23 T cell receptor beta chains below, sequenced in a study of blood T cell repertoires in COVID-19. Assay used: immunoSEQ multiplex PCR; TCRdb lists only in-frame clones, some missing. This table has 350,000 or so clones, around four fifths appearing once. Specimen: peripheral blood. These receptors all come from a man aged 25 to 45 with active or convalescent COVID-19.

CDR3 DNA: TGTGCCAGTTCCCGGGGGATCGGCGGAGAGACCCAGTACTTC. It specifies CASSRGIGGETQYF. The V gene is TRBV19, the J gene TRBJ2-5; D possibly corresponds to TRBD2 (6 bases). CDR3 length: 14 amino acids. V was clipped by 8 bases and J by 4 bases, with 17 bases between them. Germline-derived CDR1 and CDR2 are LNHDA and SQIVND (reference sequence).

The chain couples TRBV9 to TRBJ2-1; possible D gene TRBD2, 5 bases. V lost 5 bases to trimming and J lost 8 bases, with 23 bases between them. The CDR3 runs to 16 residues. Germline CDR1 is SGDLS and CDR2 is YYNGEE. The CDR3 loop is CASSDPGEGPVDEQFF. The CDR3, as DNA: TGTGCCAGCAGTGACCCCGGCGAGGGTCCGGTGGATGAGCAGTTCTTC. Drawing the rest from reference TRBV9 and TRBJ2-1, the complete variable domain is DSGVTQTPKHLITATGQRVTLRCSPRSGDLSVYWYQQSLDQGLQFLIQYYNGEERAKGNILERFSAQQFPDLHSELNLSSLELGDSALYFCASSDPGEGPVDEQFFGPGTRLTVL.

The chain is built from TRBV9 and TRBJ2-7, with 9 nucleotides matching TRBD2. Germline CDR1 SGDLS, CDR2 YYNGEE. The trim removed 3 bases at V and 5 bases at J, leaving 15 bases unmatched. This CDR3 comprises 17 residues. The CDR3 DNA reads TGTGCCAGCAGCGCAAATTCCAGGGGACTAGCCGGGAACGAGCAGTACTTC. This codes for CASSANSRGLAGNEQYF.

The chain recombines TRBV7-2 with TRBJ2-2; D ambiguous. Deletions cut 5 bases from V and 5 bases from J, with 9 bases between. The CDR3 extends over 13 amino acids. Germline V gene lookup returns CDR1 SGHTA and CDR2 FQGNSA. CDR3: CASSLAETGELFF. The CDR3, as DNA: TGTGCCAGCAGCCTGGCGGAGACCGGGGAGCTGTTTTTT.

The V gene is TRBV30, the J gene TRBJ1-5, with TRBD1 matching over 8 bases. Germline CDR1 GTSNPN, CDR2 SVGIG (reference sequence). Losses at the gene ends were 3 bases for V and 5 bases for J; bases not matched to a gene: 3. CDR3 length equals 13 residues. CDR3 coding DNA: TGTGCCTGGAGCGACAGGGGCGATCAGCCCCAGCATTTT. This translates into CAWSDRGDQPQHF.

This sequence joins TRBV25-1 and TRBJ1-1, with a tentative D call TRBD1 (5 bases). The CDR3 totals 13 residues. V gave up 2 bases and J gave up 3 bases, with 7 bases separating them. In germline, CDR1 is MGHDK, CDR2 SYGVNS. In DNA, the CDR3 is TGTGCCAGCAGTGAAAGGGGTGACACTGAAGCTTTCTTT. Translated, it gives CASSERGDTEAFF.

This sequence joins TRBV4-3 and TRBJ1-2; tentatively, D is TRBD1 (6 bases). V dropped 0 bases and J dropped 8 bases, with 13 bases sitting between them. The CDR3 loop spans 14 amino acids. Germline assignment: CDR1 LGHNA and CDR2 YSLEER. In DNA, the CDR3 is TGCGCCAGCAGCCAAGAAACAGGGATGAACGGCTACACCTTC. Amino acids: CASSQETGMNGYTF.

This sequence joins TRBV28 and TRBJ1-5; D gene ambiguous. The germline gives CDR1 MDHEN, CDR2 SYDVKM. The CDR3 is 14 residues long. The V end was cut by 2 bases, the J end by 6 bases, with 11 bases between. The chain's CDR3 is CASSLRGGGQPQHF. For the CDR3, the DNA is TGTGCCAGCAGTTTACGAGGCGGCGGTCAGCCCCAGCATTTT.

In regard to this clone: This specimen includes other DNA sequences encoding the same CDR3. The V gene is TRBV18, the J gene TRBJ1-6; 7 positions agree with TRBD1. Unmatched junction bases numbered 2, after V lost 3 bases and J lost 6 bases. The CDR3 spans 14 residues. Germline CDR1 and CDR2: KGHSH and LQKENI. As DNA, the CDR3 is TGTGCCAGCTCACCCGGGACAGTTAATTCACCCCTCCACTTT. Translation: CASSPGTVNSPLHF.

V is TRBV7-9 and J is TRBJ2-2; 9 nucleotides align to TRBD2. V shed 5 bases, J shed 1 base, and the junction held 14 bases outside the gene matches. The CDR3 loop spans 19 amino acids. The germline CDR1 and CDR2 sequences are SEHNR and FQNEAQ (reference sequence). This CDR3 is CASSPHRLAGNGNTGELFF. The CDR3 DNA reads as TGTGCCAGCAGCCCCCACCGGCTAGCGGGGAACGGGAACACCGGGGAGCTGTTTTTT.

The chain uses TRBV5-4 and TRBJ2-3; TRBD2 aligns across 15 bases. The CDR3 has 19 amino acids. Germline V lookup: CDR1 SGHNT, CDR2 YYREEE (reference sequence). V shed 4 bases, J shed 0 bases, and the junction held 9 bases outside the gene matches. The CDR3 DNA sequence: TGTGCCAGCAGCCGACCCGGACTAGCGGGAGGGACTAGCACAGATACGCAGTATTTT. Translated: CASSRPGLAGGTSTDTQYF.

J is TRBJ2-4 and V is TRBV27; 9 positions match TRBD1. V was pared by 5 bases and J by 3 bases, with 2 bases of the junction left unmatched. CDR3 size: 14 residues. CDR1 and CDR2 (germline): MNHEY, SMNVEV (reference sequence). The CDR3 DNA follows: TGTGCCAGCAGTGGGGGACAGGGCAAAAACATTCAGTACTTC. It translates to CASSGGQGKNIQYF.

The gene calls are TRBV5-1 and TRBJ1-4; 7 nucleotides line up with TRBD1. The CDR3 consists of 16 residues. With V trimmed by 2 bases and J by 0 bases, 4 bases remained unmatched. The V gene's germline CDR1 is SGHRS and CDR2 YFSETQ. In DNA, the CDR3 is TGCGCCAGCAGCTTTACAGGGGTAGCAACTAATGAAAAACTGTTTTTT. It translates to CASSFTGVATNEKLFF.

DNA for the CDR3: TGTGCCAGCAGCTTGGCGGGTTATAATTCACCCCTCCACTTT. Protein: CASSLAGYNSPLHF. V gene TRBV7-9 combines with J gene TRBJ1-6; the D is unclear. The V gene lost 3 bases and the J gene lost 4 bases, with 7 bases spanning the gap. The CDR3 runs 14 residues. Germline CDR1 and CDR2: SEHNR and FQNEAQ (reference sequence).

The chain is built from TRBV3-1 (or the pseudogene TRBV3-2) and TRBJ2-1, with 8 bases that match TRBD2. V shed 0 bases and J 8 bases; nucleotides not matched to a gene: 12. The CDR3 runs 17 residues. Germline V gene sequence: CDR1 LGHDT, CDR2 YNNKEL (reference sequence). CDR3 residues: CASSQDRFSGMGDEQFF. CDR3 DNA: TGTGCCAGCAGCCAAGATCGGTTTAGCGGGATGGGCGATGAGCAGTTCTTC.

The chain joins TRBV29-1 to TRBJ1-1; 9 positions agree with TRBD1. Trimming took 4 bases from V and 0 from J; bases not matched to a gene: 6. The CDR3 extends over 15 amino acids. Germline V gene sequence: CDR1 SQVTM, CDR2 ANQGSEA. The CDR3 region is CSVGWRTGVNTEAFF. CDR3 DNA sequence: TGCAGCGTTGGATGGAGGACAGGGGTGAACACTGAAGCTTTCTTT.

The CDR3 here is CASSYSGRGYNEQFF. For the CDR3, the DNA is TGTGCCAGCAGTTACTCCGGCCGGGGCTACAATGAGCAGTTCTTC. This sequence joins TRBV6-5 and TRBJ2-1, with D maybe TRBD2 (5 bases). Germline V gives CDR1 MNHEY, CDR2 SVGAGI. V gave up 0 bases and J gave up 3 bases, with 9 bases separating them. The CDR3 spans 15 residues.

The V call is TRBV28, the J call TRBJ2-7; 10 bases fit TRBD2. Germline CDR1 is MDHEN and CDR2 is SYDVKM. The J segment lost 5 bases and the V segment lost 9 bases, leaving 10 bases of the junction unmatched. The CDR3 is 14 amino acids. The CDR3 here is CASRLAGASNEQYF. The DNA of the CDR3 is TGTGCCAGTCGTCTAGCGGGAGCGAGTAACGAGCAGTACTTC.

The rearrangement joins TRBV6-2 or TRBV6-3 to TRBJ1-1, with unresolved D. V was shortened by 2 bases and J by 4 bases, with 8 bases between the two germline ends. CDR1 is MNHEY, CDR2 SVGEGT, per germline. The CDR3 sequence is 13 residues long. CDR3 DNA sequence: TGTGCCAGCAGTTACCCACCGGGCACTGAAGCTTTCTTT. It translates to CASSYPPGTEAFF.

This clone has a handful of counts. The gene calls are TRBV5-4 and TRBJ2-2; the match to TRBD2 covers 9 bases. The CDR3 runs to 16 residues. The germline V gene has CDR1 SGHNT and CDR2 YYREEE (reference sequence). Trimming removed 5 bases from V and 6 bases from J; junction bases left unmatched: 11. Written as DNA, the CDR3 is TGTGCCAGCAGTTTTCTAGCGGGGAGTCCCCCCGGGGAGCTGTTTTTT. As protein: CASSFLAGSPPGELFF. Variable domain in full (rest from reference TRBV5-4 and TRBJ2-2): ETGVTQSPTHLIKTRGQQVTLRCSSQSGHNTVSWYQQALGQGPQFIFQYYREEENGRGNFPPRFSGLQFPNYSSELNVNALELDDSALYLCASSFLAGSPPGELFFGEGSRLTVL.

V is TRBV2 and J is TRBJ1-3; a weak D match, TRBD1 (6 bases). Looked up from germline, CDR1 is SNHLY and CDR2 is FYNNEI. The CDR3 consists of 13 residues. The V and J ends lost 5 bases and 4 bases respectively, with 9 bases between them. CDR3 residues: CASSYDRGNTIYF. CDR3 in DNA: TGTGCCAGCAGTTACGACAGGGGAAACACCATATATTTT.

The chain combines TRBV11-3 with TRBJ2-1, with D unresolved. Looked up from germline, CDR1 is SGHNT and CDR2 is YENEEA. The CDR3 extends over 12 amino acids. V was shortened by 4 bases and J by 4 bases, with 5 bases between the two germline ends. The CDR3 DNA reads TGTGCCAGCAGCTACTCTTACAATGAGCAGTTCTTC. It codes for CASSYSYNEQFF.

This chain joins TRBV19 and TRBJ1-3; TRBD1 matches 7 bases. Germline V lookup: CDR1 LNHDA, CDR2 SQIVND (reference sequence). Trimming at V came to 8 bases and at J to 3 bases, leaving 4 bases not matched to a gene. CDR3 length: 13 residues. The CDR3 DNA reads TGTGCCAGTCGACAGGGAGGTGGAAACACCATATATTTT. It specifies CASRQGGGNTIYF. The full variable domain, rest sourced from reference TRBV19 and TRBJ1-3, is DGGITQSPKYLFRKEGQNVTLSCEQNLNHDAMYWYRQDPGQGLRLIYYSQIVNDFQKGDIAEGYSVSREKKESFPLTVTSAQKNPTAFYLCASRQGGGNTIYFGEGSWLTVV.